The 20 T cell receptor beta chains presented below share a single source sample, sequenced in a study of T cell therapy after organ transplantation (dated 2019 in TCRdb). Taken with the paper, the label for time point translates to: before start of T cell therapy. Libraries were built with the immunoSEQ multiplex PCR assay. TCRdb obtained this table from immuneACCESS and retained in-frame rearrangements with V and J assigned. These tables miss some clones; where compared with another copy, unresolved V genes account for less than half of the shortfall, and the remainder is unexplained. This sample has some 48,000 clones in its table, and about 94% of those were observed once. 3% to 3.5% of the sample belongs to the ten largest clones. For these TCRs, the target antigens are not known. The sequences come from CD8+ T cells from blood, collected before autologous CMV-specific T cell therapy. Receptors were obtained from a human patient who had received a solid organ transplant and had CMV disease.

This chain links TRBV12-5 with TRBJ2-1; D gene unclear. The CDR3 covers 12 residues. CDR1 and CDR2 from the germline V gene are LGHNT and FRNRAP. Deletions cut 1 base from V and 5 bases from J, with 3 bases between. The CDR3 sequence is CASGLGNNEQFF. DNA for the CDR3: TGTGCTAGTGGTTTGGGGAACAATGAGCAGTTCTTC.

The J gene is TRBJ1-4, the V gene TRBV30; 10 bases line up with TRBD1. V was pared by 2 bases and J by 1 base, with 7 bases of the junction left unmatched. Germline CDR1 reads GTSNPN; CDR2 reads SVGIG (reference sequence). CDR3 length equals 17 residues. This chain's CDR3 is CAWSLDRGLGTNEKLFF. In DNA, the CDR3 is TGTGCCTGGAGTCTCGACAGGGGGCTTGGAACTAATGAAAAACTGTTTTTT.

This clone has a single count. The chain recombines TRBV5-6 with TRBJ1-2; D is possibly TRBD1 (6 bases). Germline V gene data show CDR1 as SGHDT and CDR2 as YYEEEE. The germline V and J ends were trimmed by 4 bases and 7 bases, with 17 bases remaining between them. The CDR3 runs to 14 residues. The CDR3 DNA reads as TGTGCCAGCAGCGACCGCTACAGGGACGCTGGCTACACCTTC. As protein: CASSDRYRDAGYTF.

As DNA, the CDR3 is TGCAGCGCCCGAAGATGGGACAGGGGAAGGGATAACACTGAAGCTTTCTTT. This gives the protein CSARRWDRGRDNTEAFF. V is TRBV29-1 and J is TRBJ1-1; 10 bases line up with TRBD1. Germline CDR1 is SQVTM and CDR2 is ANQGSEA. Unmatched junction bases numbered 16, after V lost 7 bases and J lost 2 bases. This CDR3 comprises 17 residues.

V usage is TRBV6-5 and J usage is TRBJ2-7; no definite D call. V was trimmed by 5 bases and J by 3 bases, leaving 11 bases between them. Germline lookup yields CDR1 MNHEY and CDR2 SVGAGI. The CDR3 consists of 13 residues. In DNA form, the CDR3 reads TGTGCCAGCAGTGATTCTGGGTACTACGAGCAGTACTTC. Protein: CASSDSGYYEQYF.

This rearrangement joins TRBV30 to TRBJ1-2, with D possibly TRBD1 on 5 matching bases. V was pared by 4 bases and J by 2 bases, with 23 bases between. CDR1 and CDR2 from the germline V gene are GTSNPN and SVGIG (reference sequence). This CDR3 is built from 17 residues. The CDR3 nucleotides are TGTGCCTGGACCGGGTTCGGGGCGGAAGAAGGGAACTATGGCTACACCTTC. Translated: CAWTGFGAEEGNYGYTF.

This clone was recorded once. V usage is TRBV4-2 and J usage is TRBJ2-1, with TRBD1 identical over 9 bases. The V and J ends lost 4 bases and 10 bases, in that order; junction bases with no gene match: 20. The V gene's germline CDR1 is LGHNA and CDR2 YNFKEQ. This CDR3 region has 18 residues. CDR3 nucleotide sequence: TGTGCCAGCAGCCCCTCTCCCGTTGAAAACAGGGGGCTGGAAGAGCAGTTCTTC. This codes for CASSPSPVENRGLEEQFF.

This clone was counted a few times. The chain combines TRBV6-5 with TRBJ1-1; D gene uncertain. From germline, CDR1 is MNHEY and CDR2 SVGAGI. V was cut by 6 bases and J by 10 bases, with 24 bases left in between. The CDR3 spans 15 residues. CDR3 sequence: CASSPNSGQSLGAFF. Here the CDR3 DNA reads TGTGCCAGCAGCCCGAATTCGGGCCAATCTCTGGGAGCTTTCTTT.

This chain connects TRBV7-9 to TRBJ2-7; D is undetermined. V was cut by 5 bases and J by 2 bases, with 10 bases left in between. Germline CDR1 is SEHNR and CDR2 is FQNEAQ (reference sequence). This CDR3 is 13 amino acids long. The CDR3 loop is CASSPLWTYEQYF. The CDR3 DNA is TGTGCCAGCAGCCCGCTGTGGACCTACGAGCAGTACTTC.

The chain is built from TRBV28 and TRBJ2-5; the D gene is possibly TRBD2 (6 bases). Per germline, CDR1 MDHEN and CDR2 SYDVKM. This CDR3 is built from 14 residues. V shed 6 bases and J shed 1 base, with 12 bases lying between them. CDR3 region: CASRTGGVQETQYF. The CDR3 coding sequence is TGTGCCAGCAGAACCGGCGGGGTCCAAGAGACCCAGTACTTC. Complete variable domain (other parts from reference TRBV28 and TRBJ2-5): DVKVTQSSRYLVKRTGEKVFLECVQDMDHENMFWYRQDPGLGLRLIYFSYDVKMKEKGDIPEGYSVSREKKERFSLILESASTNQTSMYLCASRTGGVQETQYFGPGTRLLVL.

The CDR3 nucleotides read TGCGCCAGCAGCCAAGATCCGGGAGAGGGGGCACGGACTGAAGCTTTCTTT. The encoded protein is CASSQDPGEGARTEAFF. The chain uses TRBV4-3 and TRBJ1-1; 7 bases are shared with TRBD1. The CDR3 totals 17 residues. The V gene end was trimmed by 0 bases and the J gene end by 5 bases; junction bases not matched to a gene: 12. Per the germline V gene, CDR1 is LGHNA and CDR2 is YSLEER.

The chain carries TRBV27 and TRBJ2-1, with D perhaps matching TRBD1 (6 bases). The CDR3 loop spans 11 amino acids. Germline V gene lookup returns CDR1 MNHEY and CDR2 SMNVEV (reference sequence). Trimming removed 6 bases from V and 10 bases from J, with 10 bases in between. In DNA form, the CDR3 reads TGTGCCAGCAGGGAAACAGGGGAGCAGTTCTTC. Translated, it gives CASRETGEQFF.

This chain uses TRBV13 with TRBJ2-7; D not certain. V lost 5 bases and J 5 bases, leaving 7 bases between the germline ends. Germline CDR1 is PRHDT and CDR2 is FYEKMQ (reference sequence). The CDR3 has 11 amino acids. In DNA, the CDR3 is TGTGCCAGCAGCCTGGCCCACGAGCAGTACTTC. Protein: CASSLAHEQYF.

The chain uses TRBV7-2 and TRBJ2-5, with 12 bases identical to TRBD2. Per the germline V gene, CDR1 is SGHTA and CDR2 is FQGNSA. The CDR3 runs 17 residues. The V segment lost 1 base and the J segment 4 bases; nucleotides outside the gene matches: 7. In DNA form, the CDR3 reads TGTGCCAGCAGCTTAGTGAGGCTAGCGGGGGGGAGAGAGACCCAGTACTTC. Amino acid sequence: CASSLVRLAGGRETQYF.

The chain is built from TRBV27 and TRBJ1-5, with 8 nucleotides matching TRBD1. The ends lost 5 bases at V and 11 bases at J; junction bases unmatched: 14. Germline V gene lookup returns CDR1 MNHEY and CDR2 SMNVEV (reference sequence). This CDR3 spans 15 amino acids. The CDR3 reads CASSTWTGLGGTQHF. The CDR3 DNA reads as TGTGCCAGCAGTACCTGGACAGGGTTAGGAGGGACCCAGCATTTT.

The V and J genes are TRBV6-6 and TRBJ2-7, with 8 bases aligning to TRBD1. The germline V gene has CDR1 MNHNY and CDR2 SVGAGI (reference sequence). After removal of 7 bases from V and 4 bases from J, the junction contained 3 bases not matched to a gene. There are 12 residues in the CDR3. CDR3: CASTGTGYEQYF. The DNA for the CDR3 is TGTGCCAGCACCGGGACAGGTTACGAGCAGTACTTC.

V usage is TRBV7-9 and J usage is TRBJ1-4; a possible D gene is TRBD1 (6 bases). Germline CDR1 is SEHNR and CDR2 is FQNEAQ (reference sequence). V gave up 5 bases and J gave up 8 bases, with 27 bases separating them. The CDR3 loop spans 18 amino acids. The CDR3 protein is CASSGWSGVDRPMEKLFF. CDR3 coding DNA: TGTGCCAGCAGCGGTTGGTCAGGGGTCGATCGTCCCATGGAAAAACTGTTTTTT.

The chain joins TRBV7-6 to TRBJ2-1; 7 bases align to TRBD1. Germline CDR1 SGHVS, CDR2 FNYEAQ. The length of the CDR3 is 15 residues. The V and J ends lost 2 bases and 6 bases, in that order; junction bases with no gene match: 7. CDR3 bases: TGTGCCAGCAGCTTATGGGACAGTGGGGCCAATGAGCAGTTCTTC. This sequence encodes CASSLWDSGANEQFF.

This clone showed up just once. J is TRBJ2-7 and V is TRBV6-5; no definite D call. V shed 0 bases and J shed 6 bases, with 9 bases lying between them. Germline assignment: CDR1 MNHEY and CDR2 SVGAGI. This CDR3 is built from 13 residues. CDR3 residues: CASSYSKRLEQYF. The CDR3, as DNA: TGTGCCAGCAGTTACTCGAAACGGCTCGAGCAGTACTTC.

CDR3 protein: CASSQRKIAGNTIYF. CDR3 sequence (DNA): TGCGCCAGCAGCCAACGGAAGATTGCTGGAAACACCATATATTTT. The rearrangement links TRBV4-1 to TRBJ1-3, with D unresolved. The CDR3 consists of 15 residues. Trimming removed 2 bases from V and 2 bases from J, with 10 bases in between. Germline values: CDR1 MGHRA, CDR2 YSYEKL.